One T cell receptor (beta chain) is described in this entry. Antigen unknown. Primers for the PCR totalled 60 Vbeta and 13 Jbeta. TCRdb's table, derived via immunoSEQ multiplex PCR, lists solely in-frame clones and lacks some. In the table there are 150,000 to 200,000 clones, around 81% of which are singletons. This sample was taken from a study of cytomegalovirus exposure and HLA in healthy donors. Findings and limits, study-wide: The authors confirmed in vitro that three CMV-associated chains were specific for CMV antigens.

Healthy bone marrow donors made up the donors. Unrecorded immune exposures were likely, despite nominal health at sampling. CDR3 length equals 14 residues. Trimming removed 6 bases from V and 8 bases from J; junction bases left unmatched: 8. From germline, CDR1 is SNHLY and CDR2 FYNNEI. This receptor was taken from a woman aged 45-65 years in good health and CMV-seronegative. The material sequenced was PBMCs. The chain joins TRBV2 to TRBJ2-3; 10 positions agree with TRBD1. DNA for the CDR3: TGTGCCAGCAGACCGGGACAGGGGATTGCTACGCAGTATTTT. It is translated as CASRPGQGIATQYF.